The 16 T cell receptor beta chains reported below all come from one sample, sequenced in a study of T cell responses to AZD1222 COVID-19 vaccine. The repertoire was sequenced with immunoSEQ multiplex PCR; TCRdb's copy has only in-frame clones and lacks some. The repertoire consists of tens of thousands of clones, with approximately 85% occurring once and the leading ten covering around 5%. The specimen was peripheral blood, collected on day 0 of AZD1222 vaccination. These receptor sequences come from an adult in good health.

The sample holds one count of this clone. This chain uses TRBV5-4 with TRBJ2-1; D remains ambiguous. This CDR3 has 15 amino acids. Germline CDR1 reads SGHNT; CDR2 reads YYREEE (reference sequence). V dropped 0 bases and J dropped 3 bases, with 10 bases sitting between them. CDR3 nucleotide sequence: TGTGCCAGCAGCTTGGTGGGCTCTTTCTACAATGAGCAGTTCTTC. Translated: CASSLVGSFYNEQFF.

This clone was counted a few times. The chain uses TRBV9 and TRBJ2-7; a weak D match, TRBD1 (6 bases). This CDR3 is built from 13 residues. V lost 4 bases and J 5 bases, leaving 13 bases between the germline ends. CDR1 SGDLS and CDR2 YYNGEE come from the germline V gene. Here the CDR3 DNA reads TGTGCCAGCAGCTCCCCACAGGGCCACGAGCAGTACTTC. This translates into CASSSPQGHEQYF.

The chain employs TRBV30 and TRBJ2-5, with D unclear. The germline V and J ends were trimmed by 2 bases and 0 bases, with 7 bases remaining between them. The germline V gene encodes CDR1 GTSNPN and CDR2 SVGIG (reference sequence). The CDR3 extends over 13 amino acids. CDR3 sequence: CAWSRQHQETQYF. The CDR3 DNA reads as TGTGCCTGGAGTAGGCAGCACCAAGAGACCCAGTACTTC.

This clone was detected a few times. The V and J genes are TRBV7-3 and TRBJ2-5; 8 positions match TRBD2. V lost 3 bases, J lost 9 bases, and 12 bases stayed unmatched. The CDR3 is 15 residues long. CDR1 and CDR2 from the germline V gene are SGHTA and FQGTGA. The CDR3 DNA is TGTGCCAGCAGCTTCGGGCGGGGGGACCAGGGGCCCCAGTACTTC. Its translation: CASSFGRGDQGPQYF.

This clone was counted a few times. The genes are TRBV27 and TRBJ1-4; 7 bases agree with TRBD1. Losses at the gene ends were 3 bases for V and 8 bases for J; bases not matched to a gene: 18. The germline V gene encodes CDR1 MNHEY and CDR2 SMNVEV (reference sequence). The CDR3 has 18 amino acids. The CDR3 region is CASSFKSPGQSNREKLFF. CDR3 DNA sequence: TGTGCCAGCAGTTTCAAATCTCCGGGACAGTCCAATAGGGAAAAACTGTTTTTT. The full variable domain, with the rest looked up from reference TRBV27 and TRBJ1-4, is EAQVTQNPRYLITVTGKKLTVTCSQNMNHEYMSWYRQDPGLGLRQIYYSMNVEVTDKGDVPEGYKVSRKEKRNFPLILESPSPNQTSLYFCASSFKSPGQSNREKLFFGSGTQLSVL.

The chain links TRBV5-4 to TRBJ1-2; D remains ambiguous. The ends were cut back, 5 bases at V and 4 bases at J, with 15 bases in the middle. CDR1 is SGHNT and CDR2 is YYREEE in the germline V gene (reference sequence). CDR3 size: 14 residues. CDR3 amino acids: CASRSPAALYGYTF. DNA for the CDR3: TGTGCCAGCAGATCCCCAGCGGCCCTCTATGGCTACACCTTC.

The CDR3 region is CASSVGTGKTEAFF. The CDR3 DNA reads as TGTGCCAGCAGCGTAGGGACAGGAAAAACTGAAGCTTTCTTT. The genes are TRBV9 and TRBJ1-1; 7 nucleotides agree with TRBD1. Germline CDR1 is SGDLS and CDR2 is YYNGEE. The CDR3 has 14 amino acids. With 0 bases clipped from V and 5 bases from J, the junction kept 4 bases outside the gene matches.

The genes are TRBV7-8 and TRBJ2-7; 12 nucleotides line up with TRBD2. Per germline, CDR1 SGHVS and CDR2 FQNEAQ. J gave up 6 bases and V 3 bases, and 12 bases lay outside the gene matches. The CDR3 totals 17 residues. The CDR3 coding sequence is TGTGCCAGCAGCTTGGGTCCAGGACTAGCGGGGCCGGGCGAGCAGTACTTC. It encodes CASSLGPGLAGPGEQYF.

The chain uses TRBV14 and TRBJ2-1; no clear D. V dropped 0 bases and J dropped 6 bases, with 9 bases sitting between them. Germline loops: CDR1 SGHDN, CDR2 FVKESK. CDR3 length equals 14 residues. CDR3 nucleotide sequence: TGTGCCAGCAGCCAAGATGGCTTGGGCAATGAGCAGTTCTTC. It translates to CASSQDGLGNEQFF.

The genes are TRBV10-2 and TRBJ1-2; D is uncertain. This CDR3 is built from 12 residues. The germline V and J ends were trimmed by 5 bases and 2 bases, with 6 bases remaining between them. In germline, CDR1 is WSHSY, CDR2 SAAADI. Written as DNA, the CDR3 is TGCGCCAGCAGTCGGGGAAACTATGGCTACACCTTC. Its protein product is CASSRGNYGYTF.

This clone has a handful of counts. CDR3 loop: CASSRLAREQFF. The CDR3 coding sequence is TGTGCCAGCAGCAGACTAGCCCGTGAGCAGTTCTTC. V gene TRBV5-6 combines with J gene TRBJ2-1; 7 positions agree with TRBD2. V shed 4 bases and J 9 bases; nucleotides not matched to a gene: 4. CDR3 length: 12 residues. Germline CDR1 SGHDT, CDR2 YYEEEE.

Only a few counts were recorded for this clone. The CDR3 sequence is CASSADGSYEQYF. The CDR3 region has the DNA TGTGCCAGCAGCGCGGACGGGTCCTACGAGCAGTACTTC. The rearrangement joins TRBV7-8 to TRBJ2-7; no clear D. Trimming cost V 5 bases and J 1 base, with 9 bases left between them. The germline gives CDR1 SGHVS, CDR2 FQNEAQ. CDR3 size: 13 residues.

The chain employs TRBV7-9 and TRBJ2-7; TRBD1 or TRBD2 may be the D gene (6 bases each). The V and J ends lost 5 bases and 2 bases respectively, with 13 bases between them. Germline CDR1 and CDR2: SEHNR and FQNEAQ (reference sequence). The length of the CDR3 is 14 residues. The CDR3 DNA follows: TGTGCCAGCAGCCCGACCGGGGGCCCCTACGAGCAGTACTTC. Its protein product is CASSPTGGPYEQYF.

This chain links TRBV2 with TRBJ1-2, with TRBD1 identical over 8 bases. V shed 3 bases and J 7 bases; nucleotides not matched to a gene: 4. Germline lookup yields CDR1 SNHLY and CDR2 FYNNEI. The CDR3 consists of 13 residues. CDR3 sequence (DNA): TGTGCCAGCAGTGACCAGGGGGCAAGTGGCTACACCTTC. This encodes CASSDQGASGYTF.

V gene TRBV29-1 combines with J gene TRBJ2-2; tentatively, D is TRBD2 (5 bases). Trimming removed 4 bases from V and 5 bases from J, with 14 bases in between. Germline CDR1 SQVTM, CDR2 ANQGSEA. The CDR3 has 14 residues. CDR3 coding DNA: TGCAGCGTTGGGAGCCGGGGTCGGACCGGGGAGCTGTTTTTT. The encoded protein is CSVGSRGRTGELFF.

This clone has just a few counts. The gene calls are TRBV4-3 and TRBJ1-2; TRBD1 might be the D (6 bases). V was clipped by 0 bases and J by 4 bases, with 12 bases between them. The CDR3 consists of 15 residues. Germline loops: CDR1 LGHNA, CDR2 YSLEER. This chain's CDR3 is CASSQDLSGAYGYTF. The CDR3 DNA sequence: TGCGCCAGCAGCCAAGATCTGTCAGGGGCCTATGGCTACACCTTC.